The 15 T cell receptor beta chains listed next were all sequenced from one sample in a study of cytomegalovirus exposure and HLA in healthy donors. Produced via immunoSEQ multiplex PCR; TCRdb's table is partial and in-frame only. In the table there are 150,000 or so clones, about 88% of which are singletons. What was sequenced was PBMCs. These TCRs come from a woman between 18 and 29 years old in good health and CMV-seronegative.

The rearrangement uses TRBV7-3 and TRBJ1-1; 7 nucleotides agree with TRBD1. CDR1 and CDR2 (germline): SGHTA, FQGTGA. This CDR3 has 14 residues. Unmatched junction bases numbered 4, after V lost 2 bases and J lost 4 bases. The CDR3 nucleotides read TGTGCCAGCAGCTTACAGGGGGGTTTCACTGAAGCTTTCTTT. Amino acid sequence: CASSLQGGFTEAFF.

This chain links TRBV5-1 with TRBJ2-2, with a possible D match to TRBD1 (6 bases). Per germline, CDR1 SGHRS and CDR2 YFSETQ. CDR3 size: 15 residues. V lost 6 bases to trimming and J lost 0 bases, with 12 bases between them. The CDR3 DNA is TGCGCCAGCATCGTCGGGACAACGAACACCGGGGAGCTGTTTTTT. This sequence encodes CASIVGTTNTGELFF.

V usage is TRBV18 and J usage is TRBJ1-2, with 8 bases aligning to TRBD1. Germline CDR1 and CDR2: KGHSH and LQKENI. The CDR3 runs to 17 residues. V was clipped by 2 bases and J by 0 bases; unmatched bases: 8. Written as DNA, the CDR3 is TGTGCCAGCTCACCAACTGGTCAGGGGGCTTCTAACTATGGCTACACCTTC. This encodes CASSPTGQGASNYGYTF.

The chain couples TRBV2 to TRBJ1-2; 7 nucleotides align to TRBD1. Looked up from germline, CDR1 is SNHLY and CDR2 is FYNNEI. The CDR3 covers 14 residues. The trim removed 6 bases at V and 7 bases at J, leaving 11 bases unmatched. CDR3 amino acids: CASSQRQGGGGYTF. CDR3 in DNA: TGTGCCAGCAGCCAAAGACAGGGAGGTGGTGGCTACACCTTC.

The chain recombines TRBV6-6 with TRBJ1-4, with D possibly TRBD1 on 6 matching bases. Trimming took off 5 bases at V and 3 bases at J, with 16 bases between the two ends. This CDR3 is built from 16 residues. The germline V gene has CDR1 MNHNY and CDR2 SVGAGI (reference sequence). CDR3 DNA: TGTGCCAGCAGTCCGAGACAGGCGGAACCTAATGAAAAACTGTTTTTT. Encoded protein: CASSPRQAEPNEKLFF.

This clone was seen a single time. This chain joins TRBV5-1 and TRBJ1-4; TRBD1 is a possible D gene (5 bases). CDR1 SGHRS and CDR2 YFSETQ come from the germline V gene. The CDR3 has 14 residues. Trimming pared 6 bases from V and 8 bases from J, leaving 17 bases between. CDR3: CASTGGDEGEKLFF. The CDR3 DNA follows: TGCGCCAGCACCGGAGGGGACGAGGGCGAAAAACTGTTTTTT.

The chain has TRBV7-9 and TRBJ1-1, with D unclear. Germline CDR1 reads SEHNR; CDR2 reads FQNEAQ (reference sequence). V lost 1 base and J lost 10, with 10 bases in between. The CDR3 consists of 12 residues. The CDR3 coding sequence is TGTGCCAGCAGCTTAGATACTATGGTAGCTTTCTTT. This gives the protein CASSLDTMVAFF.

The chain links TRBV5-1 to TRBJ2-5; the match to TRBD2 covers 9 bases. V lost 6 bases to trimming and J lost 1 base; unmatched junction nucleotides: 13. Per germline, CDR1 SGHRS and CDR2 YFSETQ. This CDR3 is built from 17 residues. The CDR3 nucleotides read TGCGCCAGCACGCAAGGAGCGGGGGGAATCGTCCAAGAGACCCAGTACTTC. Translation: CASTQGAGGIVQETQYF.

This chain links TRBV5-6 with TRBJ1-6; 9 nucleotides match TRBD1. Germline lookup yields CDR1 SGHDT and CDR2 YYEEEE. With V trimmed by 3 bases and J by 8 bases, 3 bases remained unmatched. The CDR3 covers 14 residues. The DNA for the CDR3 is TGTGCCAGCAGCTGGGACAGGGAAGATTCACCCCTCCACTTT. As protein: CASSWDREDSPLHF.

The chain joins TRBV19 to TRBJ2-1; 8 bases are shared with TRBD2. This CDR3 spans 18 amino acids. With 2 bases clipped from V and 4 bases from J, the junction kept 13 bases outside the gene matches. Germline V gene data show CDR1 as LNHDA and CDR2 as SQIVND (reference sequence). The CDR3 DNA is TGTGCCAGTAGTATACCGTTTCGGGGGGGCGGATTTTACAATGAGCAGTTCTTC. It yields the protein CASSIPFRGGGFYNEQFF.

The chain is built from TRBV9 and TRBJ2-4, with 8 nucleotides matching TRBD1. CDR1 and CDR2 from the germline V gene are SGDLS and YYNGEE. V trimming: 3 bases; J trimming: 2 bases; junction bases outside the gene matches: 13. The CDR3 is made up of 18 amino acids. CDR3 in DNA: TGTGCCAGCAGCGACTCCCCCGGACAGGGCACCCCCAAAAACATTCAGTACTTC. Amino acids: CASSDSPGQGTPKNIQYF.

The genes are TRBV5-4 and TRBJ2-7, with 7 bases matching TRBD1. The CDR3 runs 14 residues. CDR1 is SGHNT and CDR2 is YYREEE in the germline V gene (reference sequence). After removal of 4 bases from V and 5 bases from J, the junction contained 9 bases not matched to a gene. CDR3 protein: CASSLRQGFDEQYF. CDR3 DNA sequence: TGTGCCAGCAGCCTAAGACAGGGTTTCGACGAGCAGTACTTC.

This chain joins TRBV4-2 and TRBJ2-3, with 9 nucleotides matching TRBD2. V lost 0 bases, J lost 4 bases, and 5 bases stayed unmatched. Per the germline V gene, CDR1 is LGHNA and CDR2 is YNFKEQ. The CDR3 has 16 residues. The CDR3 DNA reads as TGTGCCAGCAGCCAAGATGAGGCTAGCGGGGCAGATACGCAGTATTTT. It encodes CASSQDEASGADTQYF.

The chain links TRBV4-1 to TRBJ1-4; possible D gene TRBD1, 6 bases. V was shortened by 1 base and J by 7 bases, with 10 bases between the two germline ends. CDR3 size: 14 residues. Per germline, CDR1 MGHRA and CDR2 YSYEKL. DNA for the CDR3: TGCGCCAGCAGCCAAGTCCAGGGGACTGAAAAACTGTTTTTT. It yields the protein CASSQVQGTEKLFF.

The V gene is TRBV11-3, the J gene TRBJ2-1, with TRBD1 as a possible D gene (6 bases). Germline CDR1 and CDR2: SGHNT and YENEEA. The CDR3 loop spans 13 amino acids. Trimming took 5 bases from V and 5 from J, leaving 10 bases between them. The CDR3, as DNA: TGTGCCAGCAGCACAAGGGACAACAATGAGCAGTTCTTC. Residues: CASSTRDNNEQFF.